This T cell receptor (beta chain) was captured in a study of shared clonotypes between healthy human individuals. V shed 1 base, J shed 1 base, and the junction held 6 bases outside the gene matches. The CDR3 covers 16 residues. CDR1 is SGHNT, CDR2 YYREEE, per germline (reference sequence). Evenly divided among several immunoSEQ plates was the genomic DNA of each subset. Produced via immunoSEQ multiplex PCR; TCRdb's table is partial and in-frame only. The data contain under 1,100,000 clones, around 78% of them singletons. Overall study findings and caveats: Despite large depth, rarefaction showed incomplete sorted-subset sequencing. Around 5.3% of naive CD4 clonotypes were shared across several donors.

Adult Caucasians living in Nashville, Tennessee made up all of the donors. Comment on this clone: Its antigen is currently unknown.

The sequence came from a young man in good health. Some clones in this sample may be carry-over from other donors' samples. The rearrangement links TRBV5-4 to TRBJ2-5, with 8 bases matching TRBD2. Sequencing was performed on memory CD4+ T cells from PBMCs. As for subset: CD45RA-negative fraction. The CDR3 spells CASSLRSSGPQETQYF. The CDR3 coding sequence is TGTGCCAGCAGCTTGAGGTCTAGCGGGCCCCAAGAGACCCAGTACTTC.